These 22 T cell receptor beta chains were sequenced from one sample in a study of CD8 T cells in Susac syndrome (dated by TCRdb to between 2018 and 2020). The method behind the library was the immunoSEQ multiplex PCR assay. RNA was extracted using the RNeasy kit, and about 0.45 to 1 microgram was reverse transcribed with random hexamers. The raw public reads went through TCRdb reprocessing: fastp at Q25, MiXCR clone calling, in-frame beta chains kept. For every CDR3 protein sequence, its rows merge into one entry that carries the most common genes and DNA. Counted in this sample were about 170,000 distinct CDR3 sequences; about 94% of them appeared once. Of the sample, approximately 0.094% is held by the ten largest clones. Sequencing was done on a sample of CD4+ T cells from PBMCs. All receptors derive from a human donor with multiple sclerosis.

The chain links TRBV20-1 to TRBJ1-1, with TRBD1 as a possible D gene (5 bases). The CDR3 length is 15 residues. V lost 2 bases and J 1 base, leaving 14 bases between the germline ends. Per germline, CDR1 DFQATT and CDR2 SNEGSKA (reference sequence). The CDR3 reads CSARKPGHQNTEAFF. The DNA of the CDR3 is TGCAGTGCTAGAAAGCCGGGGCACCAGAACACTGAAGCTTTCTTT.

The chain carries TRBV12-3 or TRBV12-4 and TRBJ2-7; no clear D. The CDR3 covers 15 residues. V gave up 6 bases and J gave up 0 bases, with 15 bases separating them. DNA of the CDR3: TGTGCCAGCAGCCCCGTTAGCTGGAGCTCCTACGAGCAGTACTTC. Translating gives CASSPVSWSSYEQYF.

Note on this clonotype: Compared with germline, one end of the junction differs, possibly owing to a read error. The chain carries TRBV18 and TRBJ1-2, with D tentatively TRBD1 (5 bases). CDR1 and CDR2 from the germline V gene are KGHSH and LQKENI. This CDR3 comprises 15 residues. CDR3 sequence: CASSPPQSGHYGYTF. DNA of the CDR3: TGTGCCAGCTCCCCACCCCAGTCGGGGCACTATGGCTACACCTTC. The entire variable domain, with the rest obtained from reference TRBV18 and TRBJ1-2, is as follows: NAGVMQNPRHLVRRRGQEARLRCSPMKGHSHVYWYRQLPEEGLKFMVYLQKENIIDESGMPKERFSAEFPKEGPSILRIQQVVRGDSAAYFCASSPPQSGHYGYTFGSGTRLTVV.

The chain employs TRBV29-1 and TRBJ2-2; 9 bases align to TRBD2. J was trimmed by 6 bases and V by 1 base; bases with no gene match: 6. The CDR3 has 15 residues. Germline assignment: CDR1 SQVTM and CDR2 ANQGSEA. The CDR3: CSVEGAGGPAGELFF. The CDR3 nucleotides read TGCAGCGTTGAAGGGGCGGGGGGGCCGGCCGGGGAGCTGTTTTTT.

The chain links TRBV19 to TRBJ1-2, with 7 bases that match TRBD1. The CDR3 has 13 amino acids. The J segment lost 7 bases and the V segment lost 6 bases, leaving 8 bases of the junction unmatched. Germline CDR1 LNHDA, CDR2 SQIVND (reference sequence). The CDR3: CASSPPDRIGYTF. CDR3 DNA: TGTGCCAGTAGCCCCCCGGACAGGATTGGCTACACCTTC.

The J gene is TRBJ1-3, the V gene TRBV29-1; no reliable D call. Germline V gene data show CDR1 as SQVTM and CDR2 as ANQGSEA. The germline V and J ends were trimmed by 0 bases and 0 bases, with 9 bases remaining between them. The CDR3 has 15 residues. DNA of the CDR3: TGCAGCGTTGAAGATCACGGCGGCTCTGGAAACACCATATATTTT. Translating gives CSVEDHGGSGNTIYF.

The V and J genes are TRBV27 and TRBJ2-1; TRBD1 matches at 8 bases. In germline, CDR1 is MNHEY, CDR2 SMNVEV (reference sequence). Trimming removed 5 bases from V and 0 bases from J; junction bases left unmatched: 6. This CDR3 spans 16 amino acids. This CDR3 reads CASSGPTGGSYNEQFF. As DNA, the CDR3 is TGTGCCAGCAGTGGTCCTACAGGGGGCTCCTACAATGAGCAGTTCTTC.

This chain links TRBV10-2 with TRBJ1-6, with 8 positions matching TRBD1. The V gene's germline CDR1 is WSHSY and CDR2 SAAADI. The J segment lost 7 bases and the V segment lost 6 bases, leaving 5 bases of the junction unmatched. The CDR3 is 14 amino acids. CDR3 in DNA: TGCGCCAGCAGCTCGACAGGGGACAATTCACCCCTCCACTTT. It specifies CASSSTGDNSPLHF.

This clonotype appeared a few times. CDR3 loop: CASSFNYGYTF. In DNA, the CDR3 is TGTGCCAGCAGTTTTAACTATGGCTACACCTTC. V usage is TRBV12-3 or TRBV12-4 and J usage is TRBJ1-2; D gene unclear. This CDR3 is 11 amino acids long. Trimming removed 3 bases from V and 1 base from J, with 0 bases in between.

The rearrangement uses TRBV4-1 and TRBJ1-6; D not resolved. The CDR3 is 17 residues long. Trimming took off 1 base at V and 9 bases at J, with 19 bases between the two ends. Per the germline V gene, CDR1 is MGHRA and CDR2 is YSYEKL. The CDR3 here is CASSQGAAKGALSPLHF. CDR3 in DNA: TGCGCCAGCAGCCAAGGGGCAGCAAAAGGAGCACTTTCACCCCTCCACTTT.

The chain links TRBV12-3 or TRBV12-4 to TRBJ2-2, with 7 bases aligning to TRBD1. Unmatched junction bases numbered 4, after V lost 5 bases and J lost 1 base. This CDR3 region has 15 residues. DNA for the CDR3: TGTGCCAGCAGTAACAGGGGATTGAACACCGGGGAGCTGTTTTTT. This gives the protein CASSNRGLNTGELFF.

This clonotype was detected only once. The chain joins TRBV5-6 to TRBJ2-5, with 7 bases matching TRBD1. Germline V gives CDR1 SGHDT, CDR2 YYEEEE. The V and J ends lost 4 bases and 5 bases, in that order; junction bases with no gene match: 5. CDR3 length: 13 residues. The CDR3 region has the DNA TGTGCCAGCAGCCGTGTGGGACAGGAGACCCAGTACTTC. Translated, it gives CASSRVGQETQYF.

V gene TRBV2 combines with J gene TRBJ2-4, with TRBD1 as a possible D gene (5 bases). The CDR3 runs to 14 residues. Germline CDR1 is SNHLY and CDR2 is FYNNEI. V was trimmed by 11 bases and J by 5 bases, leaving 19 bases between them. The DNA for the CDR3 is TGTGCCTGGGGCAAGTCCTTTGTTCAAAACATTCAGTACTTC. This gives the protein CAWGKSFVQNIQYF.

The J gene is TRBJ1-6, the V gene TRBV9; no reliable D call. Trimming shortened V by 3 bases and J by 2 bases, and 3 bases separated the two germline ends. Germline CDR1 reads SGDLS; CDR2 reads YYNGEE. CDR3 length: 13 amino acids. The CDR3 here is CASSGAYNSPLHF. The DNA of the CDR3 is TGTGCCAGCAGCGGGGCCTATAATTCACCCCTCCACTTT.

A few counts support this clonotype. This sequence joins TRBV5-4 and TRBJ1-2; D is ambiguous. The germline gives CDR1 SGHNT, CDR2 YYREEE (reference sequence). The CDR3 has 12 amino acids. With 0 bases removed from V and 5 bases from J, the gap between germline ends came to 5 bases. In nucleotides, the CDR3 is TGTGCCAGCAGCTTGGAGTCTTATGGCTACACCTTC. It translates to CASSLESYGYTF.

The V and J genes are TRBV27 and TRBJ2-5; a weak D match, TRBD2 (6 bases). Germline lookup yields CDR1 MNHEY and CDR2 SMNVEV (reference sequence). V shed 3 bases and J shed 2 bases, with 19 bases lying between them. The CDR3 has 17 amino acids. In nucleotides, the CDR3 is TGTGCCAGCAGTTTCGGGTGGGGTAGCGGTACGCAAGAGACCCAGTACTTC. This gives the protein CASSFGWGSGTQETQYF.

V and J are TRBV9 and TRBJ2-5, with 9 bases fitting TRBD1. The trim removed 0 bases at V and 5 bases at J, leaving 2 bases unmatched. The CDR3 is 14 amino acids. Germline V gene data show CDR1 as SGDLS and CDR2 as YYNGEE. DNA of the CDR3: TGTGCCAGCAGCGTAGTCGGACAGGGGGAGACCCAGTACTTC. It is translated as CASSVVGQGETQYF. The variable domain in full, with the rest retrieved from reference TRBV9 and TRBJ2-5, is DSGVTQTPKHLITATGQRVTLRCSPRSGDLSVYWYQQSLDQGLQFLIQYYNGEERAKGNILERFSAQQFPDLHSELNLSSLELGDSALYFCASSVVGQGETQYFGPGTRLLVL.

The chain combines TRBV21-1 with TRBJ2-4; TRBD1, the D gene given by the table, was not confirmed from the DNA. TRBV21-1 is classified as a pseudogene. The CDR3 covers 17 residues. CDR3 sequence: CASSPPARGIAKNIQYF. In DNA, the CDR3 is TGTGCCAGCAGCCCCCCGGCCCGGGGGATAGCCAAAAACATTCAGTACTTC.

The rearrangement links TRBV7-8 to TRBJ2-7; possibly TRBD1 for D (6 bases). The germline V and J ends were trimmed by 3 bases and 3 bases, with 9 bases remaining between them. CDR3 length: 13 amino acids. Looked up from germline, CDR1 is SGHVS and CDR2 is FQNEAQ. DNA for the CDR3: TGTGCCAGCAGCTTCCAGGGGAGCTACGAGCAGTACTTC. Protein product: CASSFQGSYEQYF.

The V and J genes are TRBV6-2 or TRBV6-3 and TRBJ2-7; D is tentatively TRBD1 or TRBD2 (5 bases each). Germline V gene sequence: CDR1 MNHEY, CDR2 SVGEGT. Trimming took 11 bases from V and 6 from J, leaving 20 bases between them. The CDR3 runs to 13 residues. The CDR3 here is CAVQRDPISEQYF. The CDR3, as DNA: TGTGCCGTCCAACGGGACCCTATATCCGAGCAGTACTTC.

The chain has TRBV28 and TRBJ2-4; D possibly corresponds to TRBD2 (5 bases). The CDR3 sequence is 15 residues long. The germline CDR1 and CDR2 sequences are MDHEN and SYDVKM. V was clipped by 4 bases and J by 4 bases, with 14 bases between them. The CDR3 loop reads CASSSPARAKNIQYF. The DNA of the CDR3 is TGTGCCAGCAGTTCCCCCGCGAGGGCTAAAAACATTCAGTACTTC.

This chain joins TRBV28 and TRBJ2-5; no reliable D call. The germline V gene encodes CDR1 MDHEN and CDR2 SYDVKM. The CDR3 is 14 amino acids. With 7 bases removed from V and 5 bases from J, the gap between germline ends came to 17 bases. As DNA, the CDR3 is TGTGCCAGCAAGTTGAAGGGATGGGGTGAGACCCAGTACTTC. This codes for CASKLKGWGETQYF.